The TCR beta chain described here comes from a study of blood T cells in healthy people across ages. General study findings and limits: In older individuals, TCR beta diversity per million T cells was lower, falling roughly linearly with age. Calculation of diversity from one million T cells yielded estimates considered to be underestimates.

Trimming cost V 4 bases and J 0 bases, with 10 bases left between them. Per the germline V gene, CDR1 is SGHDN and CDR2 is FVKESK. The CDR3 runs 14 residues. Staff drew around 10 milliliters of peripheral blood from each donor. Turning to this clonotype: Its antigen is still unknown.

Sample-barcoded 5' priming and a J-beta primer mix drove a second PCR of 7 to 11 cycles. TCRdb reprocessed the 5' RACE reads via MiXCR and lists one record per CDR3 protein. The sample lists around 500,000 distinct CDR3 sequences; around half were seen once. The chain couples TRBV14 to TRBJ2-7; D is ambiguous. This TCR was recovered from a man older than 75 in good health. Sequenced sample: blood. The CDR3 reads CASSRAGRSYEQYF. CDR3 bases: TGTGCCAGCAGCCGGGCAGGCCGCTCCTACGAGCAGTACTTC.